The rows below give T cell receptor beta chains drawn from one sample of a study of brain T cells in children with intractable seizures. Generated by immunoSEQ multiplex PCR, the TCRdb table keeps only in-frame clones and is missing some. Among about 340,000 clones listed, about 93% were seen once. The material sequenced was peripheral blood, taken 5 to 6 months after surgery. All receptors come from a boy less than two years old with tuberous sclerosis and intractable seizures. Both conserved end residues are part of each CDR3. A D gene is named only where the DNA matches it firmly. Clone size is not always given. Where it is, it says once, few, many or a class for expanded clones.

CDR3nt: TGTGCCAGCAGCGTAGGATATAATTCACCCCTCCACTTT
CDR3aa: CASSVGYNSPLHF
j_gene: TRBJ1-6
v_gene: TRBV9
d_gene: .
abundance: .

CDR3nt: TGTGCCAGCAGTTACTCGAAAGGTAACCCTGAAGCTTTCTTT
CDR3aa: CASSYSKGNPEAFF
j_gene: TRBJ1-1
v_gene: TRBV6-5
d_gene: .
abundance: .

CDR3nt: TGTGCCAGCAGCTTTACTAGCGGGAGCGGGGAGCTGTTTTTT
CDR3aa: CASSFTSGSGELFF
j_gene: TRBJ2-2
v_gene: TRBV7-3
d_gene: TRBD2
abundance: .

CDR3nt: TGCGCCAGCAGCTTGAGAGGGGGCGATGAAGCTTTCTTT
CDR3aa: CASSLRGGDEAFF
j_gene: TRBJ1-1
v_gene: TRBV5-1
d_gene: TRBD1
abundance: .

CDR3nt: TGCAGCGCACCGGGACAGTCGAACACTGAAGCTTTCTTT
CDR3aa: CSAPGQSNTEAFF
j_gene: TRBJ1-1
v_gene: TRBV29-1
d_gene: TRBD1
abundance: few

CDR3nt: TGCAGCGGACAGGGGGCGAACACCGGGGAGCTGTTTTTT
CDR3aa: CSGQGANTGELFF
j_gene: TRBJ2-2
v_gene: TRBV29-1
d_gene: TRBD1
abundance: .

CDR3nt: TGTGCCAGCAGGAGAGAAATTTCCCACCAAGAGACCCAGTACTTC
CDR3aa: CASRREISHQETQYF
j_gene: TRBJ2-5
v_gene: TRBV27
d_gene: .
abundance: .

CDR3nt: TGTGCCATCAGTGGCGCTTTTCGACTAGCGGGGGTGGTAGATACGCAGTATTTT
CDR3aa: CAISGAFRLAGVVDTQYF
j_gene: TRBJ2-3
v_gene: TRBV10-3
d_gene: TRBD2
abundance: .

CDR3nt: TGTGCCAGCAGTTTGTCTGGTCGCTACGAGCAGTACTTC
CDR3aa: CASSLSGRYEQYF
j_gene: TRBJ2-7
v_gene: TRBV6-5
d_gene: .
abundance: .

CDR3nt: TGTGCCACCTCGGACCCGAACTATGGCTACACCTTC
CDR3aa: CATSDPNYGYTF
j_gene: TRBJ1-2
v_gene: TRBV12-3/TRBV12-4
d_gene: .
abundance: .

CDR3nt: TGTGCCAGCAGCTTGGGGCGACAGGGGCGGGAGACCCAGTACTTC
CDR3aa: CASSLGRQGRETQYF
j_gene: TRBJ2-5
v_gene: TRBV11-3
d_gene: TRBD1
abundance: .

CDR3nt: TGTGCCAGCAGCTTAGCGCCAAACAGGAGACCGTATAGCAATCAGCCCCAGCATTTT
CDR3aa: CASSLAPNRRPYSNQPQHF
j_gene: TRBJ1-5
v_gene: TRBV7-9
d_gene: .
abundance: .

CDR3nt: TGTGCCAGCAGTATACTCCTAGCGGCCGGGGAGCTGTTTTTT
CDR3aa: CASSILLAAGELFF
j_gene: TRBJ2-2
v_gene: TRBV27
d_gene: TRBD2
abundance: .

CDR3nt: TGTGCCAGCACAAGGACAGGGGGCACTGAAGCTTTCTTT
CDR3aa: CASTRTGGTEAFF
j_gene: TRBJ1-1
v_gene: TRBV2
d_gene: TRBD1
abundance: once

CDR3nt: TGTGCCAGCAGTTACTCGCCGGGGGCCGTCGATGGCTACACCTTC
CDR3aa: CASSYSPGAVDGYTF
j_gene: TRBJ1-2
v_gene: TRBV6-5
d_gene: .
abundance: .

CDR3nt: TGCAGCGTTGAAGCTCTCATCGGGGCAGGGATGACAGATACGCAGTATTTT
CDR3aa: CSVEALIGAGMTDTQYF
j_gene: TRBJ2-3
v_gene: TRBV29-1
d_gene: .
abundance: once

CDR3nt: TGCAGCGCTAGCGGAGGCTACAATGAGCAGTTCTTC
CDR3aa: CSASGGYNEQFF
j_gene: TRBJ2-1
v_gene: TRBV29-1
d_gene: TRBD2
abundance: .

CDR3nt: TGCGCCAGCAGCCGGGGGACAGGGATATCCCTAGCTCTCTACGAGCAGTACTTC
CDR3aa: CASSRGTGISLALYEQYF
j_gene: TRBJ2-7
v_gene: TRBV4-1
d_gene: TRBD1
abundance: .

CDR3nt: TGTGCCAGTAGCCTAGGACAGGGGGCCTATCAGCCCCAGCATTTT
CDR3aa: CASSLGQGAYQPQHF
j_gene: TRBJ1-5
v_gene: TRBV19
d_gene: TRBD1
abundance: .

CDR3nt: TGTGCCAGTAGTATAGAAAGCGGGGTTCGCACCGGGGAGCTGTTTTTT
CDR3aa: CASSIESGVRTGELFF
j_gene: TRBJ2-2
v_gene: TRBV19
d_gene: TRBD2
abundance: .

CDR3nt: TGTGCCAGCAGTCCCGGCAGGGGCGGACGCTACACCTTC
CDR3aa: CASSPGRGGRYTF
j_gene: TRBJ1-2
v_gene: TRBV6-5
d_gene: .
abundance: .

CDR3nt: TGTGCCAGCAGCCGAGTCATACGGGGTGGCCAAGAGACCCAGTACTTC
CDR3aa: CASSRVIRGGQETQYF
j_gene: TRBJ2-5
v_gene: TRBV3-1/TRBV3-2
d_gene: .
abundance: .

CDR3nt: TGTGCCAGTAGTATAATCACTAGCGGGAGGGCCGTTCTGTTCTTC
CDR3aa: CASSIITSGRAVLFF
j_gene: TRBJ2-1
v_gene: TRBV19
d_gene: TRBD2
abundance: .

CDR3nt: TGTGCCAGCAGAGCGGGACTAGCGGGGGATGAGCAGTTCTTC
CDR3aa: CASRAGLAGDEQFF
j_gene: TRBJ2-1
v_gene: TRBV2
d_gene: TRBD2
abundance: .

CDR3nt: TGTGCCAGCACCTATAGCAGCTTTTACGACAATGAGCAGTTCTTC
CDR3aa: CASTYSSFYDNEQFF
j_gene: TRBJ2-1
v_gene: TRBV6-5
d_gene: .
abundance: once

CDR3nt: TGTGCCAGCAGCCAAACCGTTAGCTCCTACGAGCAGTACTTC
CDR3aa: CASSQTVSSYEQYF
j_gene: TRBJ2-7
v_gene: TRBV3-1/TRBV3-2
d_gene: .
abundance: .

CDR3nt: TGTGCCAGCAGCTTAGATCTGGGAAATGAGCAGTTCTTC
CDR3aa: CASSLDLGNEQFF
j_gene: TRBJ2-1
v_gene: TRBV11-3
d_gene: .
abundance: .

CDR3nt: TGCGCCAGCAGCCAATCCCCTACAAGGGTGAGAGAGACCCAGTACTTC
CDR3aa: CASSQSPTRVRETQYF
j_gene: TRBJ2-5
v_gene: TRBV4-1
d_gene: .
abundance: .

CDR3nt: TGTGCCAGCAGATTTGGGGTAGAGACCCAGTACTTC
CDR3aa: CASRFGVETQYF
j_gene: TRBJ2-5
v_gene: TRBV5-6
d_gene: .
abundance: .